Given below is one TCR beta chain in context. Antigen specificity is unknown. The data derive from a study of response to subunit inactivated influenza vaccine. Study findings and constraints: Few additional T cells are recruited per seasonal influenza vaccination, authors suggested.

TCRdb ran MiXCR on the RT-PCR reads and lists one entry per CDR3 protein. The sample shows some 180,000 distinct CDR3 sequences, approximately 9.2% of them seen only once. This sample comprised non-naive T cells sorted from PBMCs, obtained on the day of vaccination. The TCR was taken from a man in his fifties who received an inactivated influenza vaccine.

Here the CDR3 DNA reads TGTGCCAGCAGCTTAACAACAGGGCTTATTGAAGCTTTCTTT. Translating gives CASSLTTGLIEAFF. The chain is built from TRBV7-9 and TRBJ1-1, with D maybe TRBD1 (6 bases). CDR3 length: 14 residues. Trimming pared 2 bases from V and 7 bases from J, leaving 14 bases between. Germline-derived CDR1 and CDR2 are SEHNR and FQNEAQ (reference sequence).